The entry below describes one T cell receptor beta chain. Its matching antigen is unknown. The assay was immunoSEQ multiplex PCR, and TCRdb's table has in-frame clones only and misses some. The sample consists of about 81,000 clones, around 85% of them appearing once. These data originate in a study of OX40 agonist ivuxolimab in advanced cancers. The wider study: Partial responses, seen in three patients, involved one hepatocellular carcinoma and two cutaneous melanomas. Study results and limitations: Fewer expanded clones were found on average in CD4+ than in CD8+ T cells. There was clonal expansion of CD4+ and CD8+ blood T cells by week 6 at 0.1 to 3.0 mg/kg.

The CDR3 has 11 residues. With 4 bases clipped from V and 9 bases from J, the junction kept 0 bases outside the gene matches. Germline CDR1 reads DFQATT; CDR2 reads SNEGSKA (reference sequence). This chain links TRBV20-1 with TRBJ2-1; 10 bases agree with TRBD2. The TCR was taken from an adult with an advanced solid tumor such as melanoma, head and neck, liver or kidney cancer. The sample consisted of CD4+ or CD8+ T cells sorted from blood, taken in a trial of the OX40 agonist ivuxolimab. The DNA of the CDR3 is TGCAGTGCTACTAGCGGGAGTGAGCAGTTCTTC. Protein: CSATSGSEQFF.